The 25 T cell receptor beta chains in this list originate from one sample, sequenced in a study of patients and donors after allogeneic stem cell transplantation (dated by TCRdb to about 2020). The library was built by means of RT-PCR. Sequenced using a NextSeq 550. TCRdb reprocessing: public reads trimmed at Q25 with fastp, clones called with MiXCR, in-frame beta chains kept. Duplicate CDR3 protein sequences are folded into a single record with the most common DNA and genes. This sample holds approximately 170,000 distinct CDR3 sequences; about 32% were observed only once. The ten top clones hold approximately 3.5% of the sample. The sequenced sample consisted of blood, either unsorted or a sorted T cell fraction (not recorded which). Receptors were obtained from a human donor who was either an allogeneic HSCT recipient or a stem cell or donor lymphocyte infusion donor (not recorded which). It is not recorded whose cells these are; they may come from a transplant donor.

The chain recombines TRBV9 with TRBJ2-5, with D unclear. Between the trimmed V and J ends, which lost 0 bases and 5 bases, there was a span of 11 bases. CDR1 and CDR2 (germline): SGDLS, YYNGEE. The CDR3 contains 14 residues. The CDR3 spells CASSVERYGETQYF. The CDR3 bases are TGTGCCAGCAGCGTAGAGAGATACGGGGAGACCCAGTACTTC. The full variable domain, its missing parts supplied by reference TRBV9 and TRBJ2-5, is DSGVTQTPKHLITATGQRVTLRCSPRSGDLSVYWYQQSLDQGLQFLIQYYNGEERAKGNILERFSAQQFPDLHSELNLSSLELGDSALYFCASSVERYGETQYFGPGTRLLVL.

This chain connects TRBV10-3 to TRBJ2-1; 11 bases match TRBD2. Germline V gives CDR1 ENHRY, CDR2 SYGVKD. The CDR3 runs 14 residues. V gave up 6 bases and J gave up 4 bases; unmatched junction bases: 2. The chain's CDR3 is CAIRGLAEYNEQFF. The CDR3 DNA is TGTGCCATCAGGGGACTAGCGGAATACAATGAGCAGTTCTTC.

In its sample, this clonotype was seen a few times. V is TRBV5-1 and J is TRBJ2-3; 7 nucleotides agree with TRBD1. CDR3 length equals 13 residues. Germline V CDR1 and CDR2: SGHRS, YFSETQ. With 2 bases clipped from V and 6 bases from J, the junction kept 3 bases outside the gene matches. CDR3 loop: CASSFSTGDTQYF. The DNA of the CDR3 is TGCGCCAGCAGCTTCTCGACAGGGGATACGCAGTATTTT.

This clonotype appeared a few times. The CDR3: CSARDATSNQPQHF. The CDR3 region has the DNA TGCAGTGCTAGAGATGCTACCAGCAATCAGCCCCAGCATTTT. This chain links TRBV20-1 with TRBJ1-5; no definite D call. CDR3 length equals 14 residues. Trimming cost V 0 bases and J 1 base, with 7 bases left between them. Germline V gene lookup returns CDR1 DFQATT and CDR2 SNEGSKA (reference sequence).

This clonotype was recorded at least ten times. The V call is TRBV20-1, the J call TRBJ1-4; 9 bases align to TRBD1. Germline V gene lookup returns CDR1 DFQATT and CDR2 SNEGSKA (reference sequence). Trimming at V came to 4 bases and at J to 8 bases, leaving 8 bases not matched to a gene. The CDR3 sequence is 14 residues long. Here the CDR3 DNA reads TGCAGTGCTACCGGGACAGGGATTAAAGAAAAACTGTTTTTT. Amino acid sequence: CSATGTGIKEKLFF.

CDR3 nucleotides: TGTGCCAGCAGCCGAGAGACAGTAAACATTCAGTACTTC. Encoded protein: CASSRETVNIQYF. The V call is TRBV6-2 or TRBV6-3, the J call TRBJ2-4; possible D gene TRBD1, 5 bases. The V and J ends lost 6 bases and 6 bases respectively, with 12 bases between them. The CDR3 extends over 13 amino acids. CDR1 MNHEY and CDR2 SVGEGT come from the germline V gene.

With respect to this clonotype: A much bigger clone sits one base away, suggesting this may be a read error. This chain connects TRBV12-3 or TRBV12-4 to TRBJ1-2; D perhaps matches TRBD1 (5 bases). Trimming shortened V by 8 bases and J by 4 bases, and 14 bases separated the two germline ends. The CDR3 spans 13 residues. The CDR3 sequence is CASGGGWAYGYTF. CDR3 nucleotide sequence: TGTGCCAGCGGTGGGGGTTGGGCCTATGGCTACACCTTC.

This clonotype showed up just a few times. The V and J genes are TRBV4-3 and TRBJ2-1; maybe TRBD1 (7 bases). Germline CDR1 and CDR2: LGHNA and YSLEER. V lost 1 base and J 7 bases, leaving 17 bases between the germline ends. The CDR3 contains 16 residues. The CDR3 spells CASSQVLLTGRNEQFF. For the CDR3, the DNA is TGCGCCAGCAGCCAAGTCCTGTTGACAGGGAGGAATGAGCAGTTCTTC.

The rearrangement links TRBV5-1 to TRBJ2-7; 16 nucleotides agree with TRBD2. Germline CDR1 and CDR2: SGHRS and YFSETQ. The CDR3 covers 16 residues. J was trimmed by 5 bases and V by 4 bases; bases with no gene match: 6. In nucleotides, the CDR3 is TGCGCCAGCAGCCCCGGGACTAGCGGGAGGGCCAACGAGCAGTACTTC. As protein: CASSPGTSGRANEQYF.

The J gene is TRBJ2-4, the V gene TRBV7-8; D may be TRBD1 or TRBD2 (6 bases each). This CDR3 has 15 amino acids. Germline lookup yields CDR1 SGHVS and CDR2 FQNEAQ. Trimming removed 5 bases at V and 9 bases at J, with 20 bases between. This chain's CDR3 is CASSREGGPRAIQYF. CDR3 DNA: TGTGCCAGCAGCCGAGAGGGGGGACCCCGGGCCATTCAGTACTTC.

The chain has TRBV21-1 and TRBJ2-1. TRBV21-1 is a listed pseudogene. This CDR3 is 13 amino acids long. CDR3 nucleotide sequence: TGTGCCAGCGTGGAGAGAGACTACAATGAGCAGTTCTTC. Its translation is CASVERDYNEQFF.

This clonotype was seen more than once but under ten times. The V gene is TRBV5-5, the J gene TRBJ1-1; 8 nucleotides agree with TRBD1. Germline CDR1 SGHKS, CDR2 YYEKEE (reference sequence). V lost 4 bases and J lost 3; bases outside the gene matches: 5. CDR3 length: 14 residues. The CDR3 reads CASSRTGRDTEAFF. Here the CDR3 DNA reads TGTGCCAGCAGCAGGACAGGGAGGGACACTGAAGCTTTCTTT.

This clonotype showed up just a few times. The V call is TRBV7-9, the J call TRBJ1-1; D may be TRBD1 (5 bases). From germline, CDR1 is SEHNR and CDR2 FQNEAQ (reference sequence). Deletions cut 7 bases from V and 1 base from J, with 10 bases between. The CDR3 loop spans 13 amino acids. In DNA, the CDR3 is TGTGCCAGCACCCCCGACAGGAACACTGAAGCTTTCTTT. Protein: CASTPDRNTEAFF.

This clonotype was seen a handful of times. V and J are TRBV12-3 or TRBV12-4 and TRBJ2-2, with 9 bases matching TRBD2. V gave up 5 bases and J gave up 4 bases; unmatched junction bases: 5. This CDR3 has 15 residues. As DNA, the CDR3 is TGTGCCAGCAGTGGATTAGCGGGAGCCACCGGGGAGCTGTTTTTT. It yields the protein CASSGLAGATGELFF.

CDR3 in amino acids: CASSSVLWDEQFF. CDR3 coding DNA: TGTGCCAGCAGTTCGGTTTTATGGGATGAGCAGTTCTTC. The V and J genes are TRBV27 and TRBJ2-1, with D hard to call. Germline loops: CDR1 MNHEY, CDR2 SMNVEV (reference sequence). V lost 4 bases, J lost 8 bases, and 12 bases lay in between. The CDR3 is 13 residues long.

The chain uses TRBV6-2 or TRBV6-3 and TRBJ2-1; D is perhaps TRBD2 (5 bases). CDR3 size: 15 residues. The V and J ends lost 4 bases and 2 bases respectively, with 12 bases between them. Germline assignment: CDR1 MNHEY and CDR2 SVGEGT. The DNA of the CDR3 is TGTGCCAGCAGTTCTTCTAGCTCACCCTACAATGAGCAGTTCTTC. Its protein product is CASSSSSSPYNEQFF.

The rearrangement joins TRBV4-3 to TRBJ2-1; possible D gene TRBD2, 6 bases. The CDR3 length is 15 residues. Deletions cut 5 bases from V and 4 bases from J, with 15 bases between. Germline V gives CDR1 LGHNA, CDR2 YSLEER. CDR3 residues: CASSYGGANYNEQFF. DNA for the CDR3: TGCGCCAGCAGCTACGGAGGGGCGAATTACAATGAGCAGTTCTTC.

This clonotype was found a few times. The chain has TRBV3-1 and TRBJ2-3, with 9 bases fitting TRBD2. The V gene's germline CDR1 is LGHDT and CDR2 YNNKEL (reference sequence). Trimming took 4 bases from V and 5 from J; bases not matched to a gene: 4. The CDR3 has 14 amino acids. This chain's CDR3 is CASSLRTSVDTQYF. The DNA for the CDR3 is TGTGCCAGCAGCCTACGGACTAGCGTAGATACGCAGTATTTT.

This chain links TRBV20-1 with TRBJ1-6; a weak D match, TRBD1 (5 bases). Trimming took off 2 bases at V and 0 bases at J, with 11 bases between the two ends. Germline V gene sequence: CDR1 DFQATT, CDR2 SNEGSKA (reference sequence). The CDR3 sequence is 16 residues long. The CDR3 reads CSARPPQASYNSPLHF. The CDR3 DNA is TGCAGTGCTAGACCCCCACAGGCCTCCTATAATTCACCCCTCCACTTT.

This clonotype appeared a few times. The J gene is TRBJ2-1, the V gene TRBV7-2, with 8 positions matching TRBD2. Per the germline V gene, CDR1 is SGHTA and CDR2 is FQGNSA. The V segment lost 4 bases and the J segment 3 bases; nucleotides outside the gene matches: 5. The CDR3 has 15 residues. CDR3 protein: CASSYSGGLYNEQFF. Written as DNA, the CDR3 is TGTGCCAGCAGCTACAGCGGGGGTCTCTACAATGAGCAGTTCTTC.

This clonotype was seen a single time. The chain is built from TRBV4-3 and TRBJ2-3, with 8 bases lining up with TRBD1. Germline trimming cut 0 bases from V and 3 bases from J; bases unmatched to any gene: 5. The CDR3 covers 16 residues. Germline V gives CDR1 LGHNA, CDR2 YSLEER. The CDR3: CASSQDPRGRTDTQYF. Written as DNA, the CDR3 is TGCGCCAGCAGCCAAGATCCCAGGGGGCGGACAGATACGCAGTATTTT.

The chain links TRBV24-1 to TRBJ2-1; 11 bases fit TRBD1. This CDR3 spans 15 amino acids. With 2 bases clipped from V and 7 bases from J, the junction kept 3 bases outside the gene matches. Per germline, CDR1 KGHDR and CDR2 SFDVKD. The CDR3 bases are TGTGCCACCAGTGATTGGACAGGGGGCTTTAATGAGCAGTTCTTC. Its translation is CATSDWTGGFNEQFF.

This clonotype was seen only a few times. CDR3 in DNA: TGTGCCAGCAGTCGCTTCACAGGTCAAGAGACCCAGTACTTC. Its translation is CASSRFTGQETQYF. This chain uses TRBV12-3 or TRBV12-4 with TRBJ2-5, with D possibly TRBD1 on 5 matching bases. V shed 5 bases and J shed 2 bases, with 12 bases lying between them. The CDR3 contains 14 residues.

The count of this clonotype is one. The J gene is TRBJ2-7, the V gene TRBV27; no clear D. V gave up 2 bases and J gave up 7 bases, with 12 bases separating them. CDR3 length equals 13 residues. Germline CDR1 and CDR2: MNHEY and SMNVEV (reference sequence). CDR3 region: CASSLLPGREQYF. For the CDR3, the DNA is TGTGCCAGCAGTTTACTCCCGGGTAGGGAGCAGTACTTC.

The chain joins TRBV12-5 to TRBJ2-5; D not certain. CDR1 LGHNT and CDR2 FRNRAP come from the germline V gene. V gave up 6 bases and J gave up 1 base, with 9 bases separating them. There are 13 residues in the CDR3. CDR3 DNA: TGTGCTAGTGGCGACATTCGCCAAGAGACCCAGTACTTC. It translates to CASGDIRQETQYF.